Listed here is a single T cell receptor beta chain. Ages ranged from about 18 to 89 years, with residence in about two dozen US areas. What the recovered Cohort 3 donors had was two negative PCRs, clearance, or symptom resolution. These data belong to a study of blood T cell repertoires in COVID-19. At the level of the study: T cells, B-cell-depleted T cells, or PBMCs provided the cDNA or gDNA that served as material.

The CDR3 totals 17 residues. With 7 bases clipped from V and 2 bases from J, the junction kept 16 bases outside the gene matches. Germline CDR1 is SGHAT and CDR2 is FQNNGV. Assay used: immunoSEQ multiplex PCR; TCRdb lists only in-frame clones, some missing. The table lists about 250,000 clones, approximately 92% of them singletons. The sequenced sample consisted of PBMCs or T cells enriched from blood (not recorded which). The origin of this receptor is a woman aged 18-29 years who had recovered from COVID-19. This chain links TRBV11-2 with TRBJ1-2, with 7 bases lining up with TRBD1. This CDR3 reads CASTNPLQGRTNYGYTF. The CDR3 region has the DNA TGTGCCAGCACGAATCCATTACAGGGGCGAACCAACTATGGCTACACCTTC. Using reference TRBV11-2 and TRBJ1-2 for the parts outside the CDR3, the full variable domain is EAGVAQSPRYKIIEKRQSVAFWCNPISGHATLYWYQQILGQGPKLLIQFQNNGVVDDSQLPKDRFSAERLKGVDSTLKIQPAKLEDSAVYLCASTNPLQGRTNYGYTFGSGTRLTVV.